The subject of this entry is one T cell receptor (beta chain). Its specificity is not known. This PCR relied on a set of 60 Vbeta primers and 13 Jbeta primers. The protocol was immunoSEQ multiplex PCR, while the TCRdb copy is restricted to in-frame clones and leaves out a portion. The sample lists about 160,000 clones, 81% occurring once. The data are from a study of cytomegalovirus exposure and HLA in healthy donors. Study-level background: In a previous analysis, some 110 million unique TCR beta sequences were found from 150 million to 200 million T cells. Whole-study findings and limits: Most subjects' HLA-A and HLA-B alleles were reportedly predicted from TCR beta sequences.

The clonotype originates from a woman aged 45-59 years in good health and CMV-seronegative. Source material: PBMCs.

Here the CDR3 reads CASSLSGVSYNEQFF. The CDR3 DNA reads as TGTGCCAGCAGTCTCTCGGGAGTGTCCTACAATGAGCAGTTCTTC. The chain employs TRBV11-3 and TRBJ2-1; TRBD2 is a possible D gene (6 bases). Trimming stripped 6 bases from V and 1 base from J, with 13 bases between. This CDR3 contains 15 residues. Germline V CDR1 and CDR2: SGHNT, YENEEA.